This is a list of T cell receptor beta chains from one sample in a study of cytomegalovirus exposure and HLA in healthy donors. Measured with immunoSEQ multiplex PCR; TCRdb has only the in-frame clones, and not every one. The sample holds about 100,000 clones, around three quarters seen once. Sequences were obtained from PBMCs. The receptors derive from a female donor in good health and CMV-seropositive. CDR3s include the opening cysteine and the closing phenylalanine or tryptophan. The D gene is left open where the match is weak. The size of a clone is reported for some rows only, either as once, few or many, or as a class for expanded clones.

d_call	cdr3_length	v_call	j_call	clone_size	cdr3_aa	cdr3_nt
.	11	TRBV5-5	TRBJ2-7	.	CASSFTGEEYF	TGTGCCAGCAGCTTTACAGGGGAGGAGTACTTC
.	13	TRBV27	TRBJ1-4	.	CASSRPGSEKLFF	TGTGCCAGCAGCCGCCCGGGGTCTGAAAAACTGTTTTTT
TRBD1	14	TRBV5-5	TRBJ2-7	.	CASSSQGGAYEQYF	TGTGCCAGCAGCTCACAGGGGGGAGCCTACGAGCAGTACTTC
.	18	TRBV5-8	TRBJ1-2	.	CASSSRVTASNGFGGYTF	TGTGCCAGCAGCTCCCGAGTGACAGCCTCTAACGGTTTTGGTGGCTACACCTTC
.	12	TRBV29-1	TRBJ1-2	few	CSVVRGDYGYTF	TGCAGCGTTGTTCGCGGAGACTATGGCTACACCTTC
TRBD1	14	TRBV6-4	TRBJ2-2	few	CASSSTGDTGELFF	TGTGCCAGCAGTTCGACAGGGGACACCGGGGAGCTGTTTTTT
TRBD2	15	TRBV19	TRBJ2-3	.	CASSMVGGYTDTQYF	TGTGCCAGTAGTATGGTGGGGGGGTACACAGATACGCAGTATTTT
TRBD1	14	TRBV19	TRBJ1-2	.	CASSIGTGTYGYTF	TGTGCCAGTAGTATCGGGACAGGGACCTATGGCTACACCTTC
.	15	TRBV28	TRBJ2-7	.	CASSSWTASSYEQYF	TGTGCCAGCAGTTCCTGGACAGCGAGCTCCTACGAGCAGTACTTC
TRBD2	14	TRBV6-5	TRBJ2-1	.	CASRPGLERSEQFF	TGTGCCAGCAGACCGGGACTAGAACGAAGTGAGCAGTTCTTC
.	16	TRBV2	TRBJ2-2	.	CASSDVGVANTGELFF	TGTGCCAGCAGTGATGTGGGAGTAGCGAACACCGGGGAGCTGTTTTTT
TRBD1	14	TRBV18	TRBJ2-3	.	CASSPNRGADTQYF	TGTGCCAGCTCACCTAACAGGGGCGCAGATACGCAGTATTTT
TRBD1	14	TRBV30	TRBJ2-3	.	CAWSLTGDSDTQYF	TGTGCCTGGAGTTTAACAGGGGACAGCGATACGCAGTATTTT
.	16	TRBV5-5	TRBJ2-3	.	CASSLAVGRSTDTQYF	TGTGCCAGCAGCTTGGCCGTGGGCCGTAGCACAGATACGCAGTATTTT
.	13	TRBV6-1	TRBJ1-4	.	CAISRRQREKLFF	TGTGCCATCTCCCGCCGACAAAGGGAAAAACTGTTTTTT
.	18	TRBV19	TRBJ2-4	few	CASSIGGGGRVAKNIQYF	TGTGCCAGTAGTATAGGAGGGGGAGGGAGAGTAGCCAAAAACATTCAGTACTTC
.	15	TRBV5-1	TRBJ2-7	.	CASSLGGAQGYEQYF	TGCGCCAGCAGCTTGGGTGGGGCCCAGGGCTACGAGCAGTACTTC
TRBD1	14	TRBV6-6	TRBJ2-7	few	CASSSGTGWIEQYF	TGTGCCAGCAGTTCCGGGACAGGGTGGATCGAGCAGTACTTC
.	14	TRBV9	TRBJ1-4	.	CASNDPYRHEKLFF	TGTGCCAGCAATGACCCGTACAGGCACGAAAAACTGTTTTTT
TRBD2	14	TRBV6-1	TRBJ2-7	.	CASSSSGRSYEQYF	TGTGCCAGCAGCTCTAGCGGGAGGTCCTACGAGCAGTACTTC
.	14	TRBV5-4	TRBJ2-2	.	CASSLEHNTGELFF	TGTGCCAGCAGCTTGGAACATAACACCGGGGAGCTGTTTTTT
.	15	TRBV6-5	TRBJ1-5	.	CASSRGLRVGQPQHF	TGTGCCAGCAGTCGGGGACTAAGGGTTGGTCAGCCCCAGCATTTT
TRBD1	16	TRBV2	TRBJ2-5	.	CASSRGQGAPQETQYF	TGTGCCAGCAGCAGAGGACAGGGCGCACCTCAAGAGACCCAGTACTTC
.	15	TRBV5-1	TRBJ2-5	once	CASSSRLTVQETQYF	TGCGCCAGCAGCTCTCGGCTTACAGTCCAAGAGACCCAGTACTTC
TRBD2	17	TRBV9	TRBJ2-3	few	CASSVQASGSLTDTQYF	TGTGCCAGCAGCGTTCAGGCTAGCGGGAGCCTCACAGATACGCAGTATTTT
.	13	TRBV18	TRBJ1-1	.	CASSNYMNTEAFF	TGTGCCAGCTCAAACTATATGAACACTGAAGCTTTCTTT
.	15	TRBV5-4	TRBJ2-1	.	CASSPYLGRDNEQFF	TGTGCCAGCAGCCCGTATTTGGGCAGAGACAATGAGCAGTTCTTC
.	15	TRBV2	TRBJ2-7	.	CASSVGGGSSYEQYF	TGTGCCAGCAGTGTAGGGGGAGGGAGCTCCTACGAGCAGTACTTC
TRBD2	18	TRBV18	TRBJ2-1	.	CASSPLPGLAGVGNEQFF	TGTGCCAGCTCACCACTCCCGGGACTAGCGGGGGTTGGCAATGAGCAGTTCTTC
.	15	TRBV4-1	TRBJ1-1	.	CASSLIVAVGTEAFF	TGCGCCAGCAGCCTTATAGTTGCGGTGGGCACTGAAGCTTTCTTT
TRBD2	19	TRBV5-4	TRBJ2-3	.	CASSKDTSGGVASTDTQYF	TGTGCCAGCAGCAAGGATACTAGCGGGGGGGTCGCTAGCACAGATACGCAGTATTTT
.	15	TRBV5-1	TRBJ2-6	.	CASSLAVSGANVLTF	TGCGCCAGCAGCTTGGCGGTCTCTGGGGCCAACGTCCTGACTTTC
.	14	TRBV27	TRBJ2-7	.	CASSRDSGSYEQYF	TGTGCCAGCAGCCGCGATTCGGGGTCCTACGAGCAGTACTTC
TRBD1	17	TRBV18	TRBJ1-1	.	CASSPPYTGGMNTEAFF	TGTGCCAGCTCACCACCGTATACAGGGGGTATGAACACTGAAGCTTTCTTT
TRBD1	12	TRBV29-1	TRBJ2-1	.	CSVVQGAAEQFF	TGCAGCGTAGTACAGGGGGCGGCTGAGCAGTTCTTC
.	13	TRBV11-3	TRBJ1-1	once	CASSSQGNTEAFF	TGTGCCAGCAGCTCGCAGGGGAACACTGAAGCTTTCTTT
TRBD2	16	TRBV11-3	TRBJ2-5	.	CASSWGGTSGQETQYF	TGTGCCAGCAGCTGGGGAGGGACTAGCGGGCAAGAGACCCAGTACTTC
.	17	TRBV18	TRBJ1-6	.	CASSPAGAAVYNSPLHF	TGTGCCAGCTCACCTGCCGGCGCGGCAGTCTATAATTCACCCCTCCACTTT
.	17	TRBV10-1	TRBJ2-7	once	CASSESGTTRDSYEQYF	TGCGCCAGCAGTGAGTCGGGCACGACTAGGGATTCCTACGAGCAGTACTTC
.	14	TRBV4-3	TRBJ1-5	few	CASSQNAYNQPQHF	TGCGCCAGCAGCCAAAACGCCTACAATCAGCCCCAGCATTTT
TRBD1	15	TRBV11-2	TRBJ2-7	.	CASSLGDRGSHEQYF	TGTGCCAGCAGCTTAGGGGACAGGGGGAGCCACGAGCAGTACTTC
.	14	TRBV9	TRBJ2-1	.	CASSPGKELERQFF	TGTGCCAGCAGTCCCGGGAAAGAGTTGGAACGGCAGTTCTTC
TRBD1	15	TRBV6-5	TRBJ2-7	.	CASRNGDSFSYEQYF	TGTGCCAGCAGGAACGGGGACAGTTTCTCCTACGAGCAGTACTTC
.	12	TRBV30	TRBJ1-3	.	CAWTGPGNTIYF	TGTGCCTGGACAGGGCCTGGAAACACCATATATTTT
.	16	TRBV5-1	TRBJ2-5	.	CASSLGGLFSQETQYF	TGCGCCAGCAGCTTGGGAGGGTTGTTTTCACAAGAGACCCAGTACTTC
.	16	TRBV9	TRBJ2-1	.	CASSVEAGYTYNEQFF	TGTGCCAGCAGCGTAGAGGCGGGCTACACCTACAATGAGCAGTTCTTC
.	16	TRBV5-5	TRBJ2-1	.	CASSLLWAGANNEQFF	TGTGCCAGCAGCTTGCTCTGGGCAGGGGCTAACAATGAGCAGTTCTTC
.	14	TRBV5-1	TRBJ2-7	.	CASSGGGATYEQYF	TGCGCCAGCAGCGGCGGAGGAGCAACCTACGAGCAGTACTTC
.	13	TRBV28	TRBJ2-7	.	CASSPSEIYEQYF	TGTGCCAGCAGTCCTTCTGAGATCTACGAGCAGTACTTC